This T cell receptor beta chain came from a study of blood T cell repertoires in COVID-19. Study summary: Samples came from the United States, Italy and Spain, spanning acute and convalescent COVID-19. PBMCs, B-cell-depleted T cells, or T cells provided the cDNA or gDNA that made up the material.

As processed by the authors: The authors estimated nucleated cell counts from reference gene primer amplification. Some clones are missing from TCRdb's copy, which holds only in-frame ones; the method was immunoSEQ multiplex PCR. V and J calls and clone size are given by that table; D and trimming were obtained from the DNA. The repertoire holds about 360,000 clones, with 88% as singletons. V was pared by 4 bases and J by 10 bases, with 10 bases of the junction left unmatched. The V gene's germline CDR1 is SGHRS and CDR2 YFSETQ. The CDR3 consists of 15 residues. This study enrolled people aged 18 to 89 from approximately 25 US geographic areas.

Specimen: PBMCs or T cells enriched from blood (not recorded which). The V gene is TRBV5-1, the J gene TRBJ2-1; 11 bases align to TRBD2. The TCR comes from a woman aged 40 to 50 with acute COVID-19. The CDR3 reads CASSTLAGGDGEQFF. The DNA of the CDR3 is TGCGCCAGCAGCACTCTAGCGGGGGGAGACGGGGAGCAGTTCTTC.